This entry is about one TCR beta chain. The antigen this receptor binds is unknown. Base qualities are not at hand, and no much larger clone is one base apart. The entry originates in a study of blood T cell repertoires in COVID-19 (dated by TCRdb to 2020 to 2022). In terms of the full investigation: Collaborator samples came from the United States, Italy and Spain and covered acute and convalescent phases of COVID-19. The samples were drawn from the first 160 participants of the ongoing ImmuneRACE study and from 1,254 subjects provided by 6 global collaborators. A de-identified subject ID, COVID-19 status, age in years and sex were almost always included in the sample metadata. The repertoires were released in a freely available public database meant as a resource for research on the immune response to SARS-CoV-2. Where available, HLA class I and class II types were taken from metadata supplied by the sample provider and were not determined by assay-based typing. Deeply sampled blood TCRbeta repertoires from subjects exposed to, actively infected with, or recovered from COVID-19 were included in the dataset. The material from the prospective study consisted of cDNA or gDNA derived from T cells, B-cell-depleted T cells, or PBMCs. General study outcomes and caveats: The amount of clinical and demographic metadata varied by source and participant and was provided uncurated.

TCRbeta CDR3 regions were amplified from genomic DNA using the immunoSEQ Assay, a bias-controlled multiplex PCR. Per the source publication's procedure: Nucleated cell counts per sample were estimated from amplification of reference gene primers within the assay. Sequence reads were collapsed and filtered to measure the absolute abundance of every unique TCRbeta CDR3 rearrangement. Productive Simpson clonality was computed per sample as the square root of Simpson's diversity index over productive rearrangements. Drawn from immuneACCESS, this table holds only the in-frame rearrangements with V and J called that TCRdb kept. Clones are partly lost; checked studies trace under half to an unresolved V gene and leave the rest unexplained. Clonal size and the V and J genes are those of that table, whereas D and trimming came from the DNA. This sample comprises some 220,000 clones, around 80% of them detected only once. The ten largest clones capture about a sixth of the sample.

The CDR3 numbers 16 residues from cysteine through phenylalanine. The only DNA kept is the CDR3, 48 bases in frame from the first base. Reading the germline V gene gives CDR1 MDHEN and CDR2 SYDVKM. The germline ends are 14 bases apart after V is trimmed by 7 bases and J by 1 base. Each collaborating institution followed its own protocols to collect whole blood in K2EDTA tubes. For TCRbeta analysis, collaborator samples were shipped as frozen whole blood, as isolated PBMCs, or as DNA extracted from either sample type. The sequence derives from a woman at least 80 years old with active or convalescent COVID-19. The chain is made from TRBV28 and TRBJ2-6; 5 matching bases give a weak D call of TRBD1. Sequencing was performed on peripheral blood. The nucleotide sequence is given as TGTGCCAGCAACAATATGCAGGGATCTGGGGCCAACGTCCTGACTTTC. Translated, it gives CASNNMQGSGANVLTF.